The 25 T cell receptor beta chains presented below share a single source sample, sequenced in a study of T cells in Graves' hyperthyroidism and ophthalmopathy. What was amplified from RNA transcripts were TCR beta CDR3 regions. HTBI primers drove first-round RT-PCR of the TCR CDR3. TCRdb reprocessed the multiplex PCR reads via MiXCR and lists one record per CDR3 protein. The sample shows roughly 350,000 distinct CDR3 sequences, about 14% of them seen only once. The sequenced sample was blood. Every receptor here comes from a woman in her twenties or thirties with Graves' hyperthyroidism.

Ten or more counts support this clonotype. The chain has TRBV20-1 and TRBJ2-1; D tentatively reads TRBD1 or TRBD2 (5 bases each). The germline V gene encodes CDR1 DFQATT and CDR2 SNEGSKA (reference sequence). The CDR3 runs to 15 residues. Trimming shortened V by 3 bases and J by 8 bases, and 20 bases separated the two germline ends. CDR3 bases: TGCAGTGCTAGCCGCCCGCAGGGATGGACTGATGAGCAGTTCTTC. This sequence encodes CSASRPQGWTDEQFF.

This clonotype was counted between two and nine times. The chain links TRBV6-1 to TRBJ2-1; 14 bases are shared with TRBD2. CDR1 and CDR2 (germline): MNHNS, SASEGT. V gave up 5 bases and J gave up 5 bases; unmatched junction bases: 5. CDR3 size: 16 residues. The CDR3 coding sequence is TGTGCCAGCAGTCGCGGGACTAGCGGGAGCAACAATGAGCAGTTCTTC. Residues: CASSRGTSGSNNEQFF.

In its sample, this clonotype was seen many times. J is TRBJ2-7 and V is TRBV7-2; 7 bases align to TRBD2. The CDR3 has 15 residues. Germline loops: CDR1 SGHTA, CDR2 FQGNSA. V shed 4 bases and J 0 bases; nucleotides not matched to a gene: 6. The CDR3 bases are TGTGCCAGCAGCTCCGGGACTACCATCTCCTACGAGCAGTACTTC. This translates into CASSSGTTISYEQYF.

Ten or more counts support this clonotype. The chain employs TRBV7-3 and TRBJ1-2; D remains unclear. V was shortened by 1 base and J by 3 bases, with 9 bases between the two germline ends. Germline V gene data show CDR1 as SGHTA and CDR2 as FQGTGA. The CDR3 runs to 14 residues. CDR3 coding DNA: TGTGCCAGCAGCTTAAGCCCACAAGACTATGGCTACACCTTC. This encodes CASSLSPQDYGYTF.

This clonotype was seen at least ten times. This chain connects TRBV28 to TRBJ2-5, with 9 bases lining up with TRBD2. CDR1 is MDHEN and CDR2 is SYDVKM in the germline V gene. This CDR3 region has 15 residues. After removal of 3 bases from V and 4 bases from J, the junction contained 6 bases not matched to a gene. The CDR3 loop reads CASSLPAGGGETQYF. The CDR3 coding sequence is TGTGCCAGCAGTTTGCCGGCGGGAGGGGGAGAGACCCAGTACTTC.

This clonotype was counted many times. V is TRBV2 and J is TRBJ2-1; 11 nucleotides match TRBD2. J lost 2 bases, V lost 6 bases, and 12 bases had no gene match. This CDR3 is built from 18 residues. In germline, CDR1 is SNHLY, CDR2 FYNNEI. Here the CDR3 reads CASRRGLAARPPYNEQFF. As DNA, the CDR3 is TGTGCCAGCAGACGGGGACTAGCGGCTCGACCCCCCTACAATGAGCAGTTCTTC. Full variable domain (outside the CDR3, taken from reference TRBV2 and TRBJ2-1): EPEVTQTPSHQVTQMGQEVILRCVPISNHLYFYWYRQILGQKVEFLVSFYNNEISEKSEIFDDQFSVERPDGSNFTLKIRSTKLEDSAMYFCASRRGLAARPPYNEQFFGPGTRLTVL.

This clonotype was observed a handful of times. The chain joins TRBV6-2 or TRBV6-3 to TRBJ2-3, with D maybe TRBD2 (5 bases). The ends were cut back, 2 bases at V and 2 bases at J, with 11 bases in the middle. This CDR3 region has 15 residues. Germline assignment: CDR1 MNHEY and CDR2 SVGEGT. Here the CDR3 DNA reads TGTGCCAGCAGTTACGAGGGCGTGAACACAGATACGCAGTATTTT. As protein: CASSYEGVNTDTQYF.

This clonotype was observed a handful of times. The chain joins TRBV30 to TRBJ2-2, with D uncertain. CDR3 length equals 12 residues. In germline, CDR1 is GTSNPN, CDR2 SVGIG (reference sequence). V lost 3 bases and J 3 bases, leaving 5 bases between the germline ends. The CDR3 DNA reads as TGTGCCTGGAGGGAGTACACCGGGGAGCTGTTTTTT. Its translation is CAWREYTGELFF.

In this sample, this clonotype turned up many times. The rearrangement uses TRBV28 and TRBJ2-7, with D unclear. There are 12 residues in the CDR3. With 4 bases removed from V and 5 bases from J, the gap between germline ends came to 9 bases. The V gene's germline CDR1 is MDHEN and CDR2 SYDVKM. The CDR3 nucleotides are TGTGCCAGCAGTTCCTACCCAAACGAGCAGTACTTC. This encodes CASSSYPNEQYF.

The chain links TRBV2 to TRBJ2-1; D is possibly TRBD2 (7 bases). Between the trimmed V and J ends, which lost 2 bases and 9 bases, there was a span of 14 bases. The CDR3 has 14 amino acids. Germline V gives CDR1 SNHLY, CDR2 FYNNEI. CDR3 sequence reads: CASSEQGGGGEQFF. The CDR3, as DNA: TGTGCCAGCAGTGAACAAGGGGGGGGCGGTGAGCAGTTCTTC.

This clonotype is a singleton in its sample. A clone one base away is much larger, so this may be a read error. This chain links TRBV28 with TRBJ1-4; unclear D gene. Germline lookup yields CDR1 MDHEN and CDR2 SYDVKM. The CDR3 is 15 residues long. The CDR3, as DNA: TGTGCCAGCAGCTCCCCCGGACCGATTAATGAAAAACTGTGTTTT. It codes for CASSSPGPINEKLCF.

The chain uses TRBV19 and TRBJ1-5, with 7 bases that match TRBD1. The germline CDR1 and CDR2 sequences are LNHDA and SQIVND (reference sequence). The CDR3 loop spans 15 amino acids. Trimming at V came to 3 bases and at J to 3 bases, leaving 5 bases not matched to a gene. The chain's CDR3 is CASSIVGTDNQPQHF. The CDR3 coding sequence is TGTGCCAGTAGTATCGTCGGGACAGACAATCAGCCCCAGCATTTT.

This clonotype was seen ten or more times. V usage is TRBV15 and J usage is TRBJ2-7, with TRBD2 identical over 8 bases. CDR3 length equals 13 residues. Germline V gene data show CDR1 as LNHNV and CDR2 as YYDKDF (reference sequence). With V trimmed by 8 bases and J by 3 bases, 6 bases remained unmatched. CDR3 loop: CATREGLNYEQYF. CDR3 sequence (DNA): TGTGCCACCCGGGAGGGCCTGAACTACGAGCAGTACTTC.

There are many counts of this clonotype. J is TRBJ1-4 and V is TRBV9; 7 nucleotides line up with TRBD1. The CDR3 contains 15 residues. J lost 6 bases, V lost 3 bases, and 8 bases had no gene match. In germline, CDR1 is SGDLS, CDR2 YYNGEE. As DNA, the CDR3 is TGTGCCAGCAGCGCAACCCAGGGGGGGGATGAAAAACTGTTTTTT. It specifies CASSATQGGDEKLFF.

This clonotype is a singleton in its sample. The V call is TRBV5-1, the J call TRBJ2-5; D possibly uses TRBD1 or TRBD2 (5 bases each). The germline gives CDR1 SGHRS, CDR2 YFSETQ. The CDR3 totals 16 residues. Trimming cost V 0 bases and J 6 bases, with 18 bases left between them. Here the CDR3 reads CASSLGGRPLGQTQYF. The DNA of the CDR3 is TGCGCCAGCAGCTTGGGGGGACGACCACTGGGACAGACCCAGTACTTC. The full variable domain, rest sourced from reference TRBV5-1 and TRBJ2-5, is KAGVTQTPRYLIKTRGQQVTLSCSPISGHRSVSWYQQTPGQGLQFLFEYFSETQRNKGNFPGRFSGRQFSNSRSEMNVSTLELGDSALYLCASSLGGRPLGQTQYFGPGTRLLVL.

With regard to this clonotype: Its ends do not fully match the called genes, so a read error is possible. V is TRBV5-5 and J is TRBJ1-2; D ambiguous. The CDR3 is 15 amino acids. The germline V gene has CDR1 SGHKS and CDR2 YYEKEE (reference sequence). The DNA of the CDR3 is TGTGCCAGCAGCTTGCTCGGGCAGGAGGACTATGGCTACGCCTTC. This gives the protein CASSLLGQEDYGYAF.

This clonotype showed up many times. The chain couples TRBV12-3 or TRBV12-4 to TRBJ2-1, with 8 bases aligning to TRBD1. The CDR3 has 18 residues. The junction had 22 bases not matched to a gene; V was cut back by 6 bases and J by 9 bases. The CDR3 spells CASSLGQGWSRGDVEQFF. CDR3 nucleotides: TGTGCCAGCAGCCTTGGACAGGGATGGAGTAGGGGTGACGTTGAGCAGTTCTTC.

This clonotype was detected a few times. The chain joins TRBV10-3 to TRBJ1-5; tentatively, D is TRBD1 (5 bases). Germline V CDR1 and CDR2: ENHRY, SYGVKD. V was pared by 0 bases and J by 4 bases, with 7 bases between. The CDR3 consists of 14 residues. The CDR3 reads CAISESAGNQPQHF. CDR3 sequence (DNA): TGTGCCATCAGTGAGTCGGCAGGGAATCAGCCCCAGCATTTT.

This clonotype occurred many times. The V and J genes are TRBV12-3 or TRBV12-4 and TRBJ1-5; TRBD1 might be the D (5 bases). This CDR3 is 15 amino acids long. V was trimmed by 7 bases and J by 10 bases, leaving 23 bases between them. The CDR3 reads CASTSGQANVEPQHF. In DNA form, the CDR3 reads TGTGCCAGCACATCGGGGCAGGCCAACGTGGAACCCCAGCATTTT.

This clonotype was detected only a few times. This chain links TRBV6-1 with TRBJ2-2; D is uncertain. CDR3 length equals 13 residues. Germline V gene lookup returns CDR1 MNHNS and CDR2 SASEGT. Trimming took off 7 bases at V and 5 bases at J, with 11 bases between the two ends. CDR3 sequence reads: CASKFGDTGELFF. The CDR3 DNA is TGTGCCAGCAAATTTGGGGATACCGGGGAGCTGTTTTTT.

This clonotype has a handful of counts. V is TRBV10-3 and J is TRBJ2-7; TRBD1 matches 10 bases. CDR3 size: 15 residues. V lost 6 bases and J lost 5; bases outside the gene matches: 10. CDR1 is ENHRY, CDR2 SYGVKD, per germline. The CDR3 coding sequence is TGTGCCATCAGGGCCACGGGACAGGGGCCCCACGAGCAGTACTTC. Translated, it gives CAIRATGQGPHEQYF.

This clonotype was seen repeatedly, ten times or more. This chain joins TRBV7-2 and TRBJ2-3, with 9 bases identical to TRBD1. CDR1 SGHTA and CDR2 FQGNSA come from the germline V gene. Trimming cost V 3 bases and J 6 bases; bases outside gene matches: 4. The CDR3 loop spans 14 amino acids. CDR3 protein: CASSFDRGVDTQYF. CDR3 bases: TGTGCCAGCAGCTTTGACAGGGGGGTGGATACGCAGTATTTT. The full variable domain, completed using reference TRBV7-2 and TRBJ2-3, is GAGVSQSPSNKVTEKGKDVELRCDPISGHTALYWYRQSLGQGLEFLIYFQGNSAPDKSGLPSDRFSAERTGGSVSTLTIQRTQQEDSAVYLCASSFDRGVDTQYFGPGTRLTVL.

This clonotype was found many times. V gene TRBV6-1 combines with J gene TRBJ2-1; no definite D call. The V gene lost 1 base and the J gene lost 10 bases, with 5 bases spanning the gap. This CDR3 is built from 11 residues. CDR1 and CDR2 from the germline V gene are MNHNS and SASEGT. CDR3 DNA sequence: TGTGCCAGCAGTGAAGATTGGGAGCAGTTCTTC. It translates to CASSEDWEQFF.

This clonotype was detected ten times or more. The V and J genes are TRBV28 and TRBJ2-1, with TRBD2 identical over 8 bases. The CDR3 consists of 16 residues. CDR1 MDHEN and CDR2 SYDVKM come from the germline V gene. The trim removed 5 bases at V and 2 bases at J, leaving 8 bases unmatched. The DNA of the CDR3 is TGTGCCAGCAGTCCCTCCGGGAGGGCCGCCTACAATGAGCAGTTCTTC. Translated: CASSPSGRAAYNEQFF.

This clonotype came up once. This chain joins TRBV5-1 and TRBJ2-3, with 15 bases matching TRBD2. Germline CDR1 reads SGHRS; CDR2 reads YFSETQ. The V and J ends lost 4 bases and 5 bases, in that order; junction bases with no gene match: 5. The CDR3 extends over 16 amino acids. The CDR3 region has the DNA TGCGCCAGCAGCCCTGGACTAGCGGGAGGGGTAGATACGCAGTATTTT. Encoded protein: CASSPGLAGGVDTQYF.